The T cell receptor (beta chain) under discussion was sequenced for a study of cytomegalovirus exposure and HLA in healthy donors. Study as a whole: Some 91 million unique TCRs from HLA-typed donors were held in an early release of data.

60 Vbeta and 13 Jbeta primers were used in PCR. Method: immunoSEQ multiplex PCR; TCRdb's copy keeps in-frame clones and lacks some. The table lists around 180,000 clones, about 78% of them singletons. Material for sequencing was PBMCs. The source is a woman in her fifties or sixties in good health and CMV-seropositive.

The CDR3, as DNA: TGTGCCAGCAGCAATAAAGGGACAGGAGGGAACACCATATATTTT. This sequence encodes CASSNKGTGGNTIYF. The rearrangement joins TRBV9 to TRBJ1-3; 8 nucleotides align to TRBD1. The germline CDR1 and CDR2 sequences are SGDLS and YYNGEE. The CDR3 has 15 amino acids. With 4 bases clipped from V and 7 bases from J, the junction kept 10 bases outside the gene matches.